This T cell receptor (beta chain) is from a study of Graves' ophthalmopathy and Graves' hyperthyroidism. CDR3 size: 14 residues. CDR1 and CDR2 (germline): LGHNT, FRNRAP. Amplification of the TCR beta CDR3 regions used RNA transcripts (as template). First-round RT-PCR with HTBI primers preceded a second-round multiplex PCR. TCRdb recomputed calls from the multiplex PCR reads with MiXCR, one row per CDR3 protein. The sample contains around 670,000 distinct CDR3 sequences, 40% of which appear only once. This clonotype came up a few times. Sequencing was done on a sample of peripheral blood. The rearrangement links TRBV12-5 to TRBJ1-6; a weak D match, TRBD1 (5 bases). This receptor was obtained from an adult man with Graves' ophthalmopathy. The CDR3 spells CASRYGTRDSPLHF. Here the CDR3 DNA reads TGTGCCAGCAGATACGGGACTCGCGATTCACCCCTCCACTTT.